This T cell receptor beta chain was obtained from a study of identical twins. Study observations and caveats: Carriage of fewer insertions was seen in abundant cord blood beta clonotypes, whereas memory repertoires showed none. Recombination models fit unrelated individuals' TCR alpha sharing but underestimated twins'.

This clonotype was found a few times. As yet, its antigen is unknown. TCRdb recomputed calls from the 5' RACE reads with MiXCR, one row per CDR3 protein. The profile shows 550,000 to 800,000 distinct CDR3 sequences, 7.1% of them singletons. The V gene lost 7 bases and the J gene lost 1 base, with 4 bases spanning the gap. Germline assignment: CDR1 MNHEY and CDR2 SVGAGI. The CDR3 is 11 residues long. The sample was also reused in another study, on yellow fever vaccine responses in identical twins. Per that study: Twins showed a vaccine T cell response that reportedly seemed partly convergent, partly personalized.

This TCR was recovered from a woman aged 18-29 years in good health. The sequencing input was PBMCs. This sequence joins TRBV6-5 and TRBJ1-1; D remains ambiguous. CDR3 in amino acids: CASMTNTEAFF. The DNA for the CDR3 is TGTGCCAGCATGACGAACACTGAAGCTTTCTTT.